Shown below are 10 T cell receptor beta chains from a single sample sequenced in a study of cytomegalovirus exposure and HLA in healthy donors. The PCR employed 60 Vbeta primers together with 13 Jbeta primers. Repertoires were generated with immunoSEQ multiplex PCR, while TCRdb's copy carries only in-frame clones and drops some. The sample yields roughly 130,000 clones, approximately 84% seen once. Material for sequencing was PBMCs. The receptors shown here come from a boy younger than 10 in good health and CMV-seronegative.

The chain carries TRBV7-9 and TRBJ1-1; 7 bases agree with TRBD1. The trim removed 4 bases at V and 2 bases at J, leaving 1 base unmatched. Germline V lookup: CDR1 SEHNR, CDR2 FQNEAQ (reference sequence). The CDR3 length is 13 residues. Written as DNA, the CDR3 is TGTGCCAGCAGCTCAGGGGGAAACACTGAAGCTTTCTTT. This sequence encodes CASSSGGNTEAFF.

The chain couples TRBV2 to TRBJ1-5; a weak D match, TRBD1 (5 bases). This CDR3 spans 14 amino acids. The germline CDR1 and CDR2 sequences are SNHLY and FYNNEI. V gave up 3 bases and J gave up 7 bases, with 13 bases separating them. Here the CDR3 reads CASSEPGILQPQHF. The CDR3 DNA sequence: TGTGCCAGCAGTGAGCCAGGGATCTTACAGCCCCAGCATTTT.

The chain links TRBV19 to TRBJ1-2; D might be TRBD1 (6 bases). Germline CDR1 is LNHDA and CDR2 is SQIVND (reference sequence). The CDR3 sequence is 13 residues long. V gave up 5 bases and J gave up 8 bases, with 15 bases separating them. The CDR3 DNA is TGTGCCAGTAGTCTAGCAGGGGATGGGGGCTACACCTTC. The encoded protein is CASSLAGDGGYTF.

V is TRBV7-9 and J is TRBJ2-3; TRBD2 might be the D (5 bases). Trimming took 5 bases from V and 6 from J, leaving 15 bases between them. The CDR3 runs to 14 residues. CDR1 and CDR2 from the germline V gene are SEHNR and FQNEAQ (reference sequence). CDR3 protein: CASSPLGSPDTQYF. The CDR3 coding sequence is TGTGCCAGCAGCCCCTTGGGGAGTCCGGATACGCAGTATTTT.

The gene calls are TRBV4-3 and TRBJ2-2, with 7 bases aligning to TRBD2. Germline CDR1 is LGHNA and CDR2 is YSLEER. V was clipped by 0 bases and J by 5 bases; unmatched bases: 3. This CDR3 comprises 15 residues. The CDR3 sequence is CASSQDRGETGELFF. In nucleotides, the CDR3 is TGCGCCAGCAGCCAAGATCGGGGGGAGACCGGGGAGCTGTTTTTT.

The gene calls are TRBV1 and TRBJ1-1; the table's D call, TRBD1, was not checked against the DNA. TRBV1 constitutes a pseudogene. CDR3 size: 15 residues. CDR3 sequence reads: CTSSQDRGTNTEAFF. DNA for the CDR3: TGCACCAGCAGCCAAGACAGGGGAACGAACACTGAAGCTTTCTTT.

The chain uses TRBV30 and TRBJ1-4; D uncertain. Germline CDR1 is GTSNPN and CDR2 is SVGIG (reference sequence). The CDR3 loop spans 16 amino acids. Trimming pared 2 bases from V and 4 bases from J, leaving 17 bases between. CDR3 nucleotide sequence: TGTGCCTGGAGTAAAAATCTCCCGGCGGGTAATGAAAAACTGTTTTTT. Its translation is CAWSKNLPAGNEKLFF. The whole variable domain, filled in from reference TRBV30 and TRBJ1-4, reads SQTIHQWPATLVQPVGSPLSLECTVEGTSNPNLYWYRQAAGRGLQLLFYSVGIGQISSEVPQNLSASRPQDRQFILSSKKLLLSDSGFYLCAWSKNLPAGNEKLFFGSGTQLSVL.

This clone was detected a few times. The CDR3 DNA follows: TGTGCCAGCAGTCCACGGGGGGGCCGCGGACAGCCCCAGCATTTT. Residues: CASSPRGGRGQPQHF. The rearrangement uses TRBV2 and TRBJ1-5; D might be TRBD1 (6 bases). Germline CDR1 is SNHLY and CDR2 is FYNNEI. V was cut by 5 bases and J by 7 bases, with 18 bases left in between. CDR3 length: 15 amino acids.

The rearrangement joins TRBV4-1 to TRBJ2-7, with 10 bases fitting TRBD2. CDR1 and CDR2 from the germline V gene are MGHRA and YSYEKL. This CDR3 contains 15 residues. J was trimmed by 3 bases and V by 3 bases; bases with no gene match: 5. In nucleotides, the CDR3 is TGCGCCAGCAGCCAGGGGTCTAGCGGGGGCTACGAGCAGTACTTC. It specifies CASSQGSSGGYEQYF.

The chain couples TRBV10-3 to TRBJ1-1; D call uncertain. The CDR3 spans 12 residues. Germline CDR1 is ENHRY and CDR2 is SYGVKD. Trimming took 4 bases from V and 1 from J, leaving 4 bases between them. CDR3 coding DNA: TGTGCCATCAGTGCATGGAACACTGAAGCTTTCTTT. Translated, it gives CAISAWNTEAFF.